The 5 T cell receptor beta chains below come from one sample, sequenced in a study of T cell responses to AZD1222 COVID-19 vaccine. Assay: immunoSEQ multiplex PCR; the TCRdb copy retains only in-frame clones and omits some. The data hold around 120,000 clones, with 85% to 95% observed a single time. The sequenced sample was peripheral blood, obtained on day 0 of AZD1222 vaccination. The source of these receptors is an adult in good health.

The V call is TRBV7-9, the J call TRBJ2-1; a possible D gene is TRBD2 (5 bases). Germline V gene data show CDR1 as SEHNR and CDR2 as FQNEAQ (reference sequence). Trimming shortened V by 6 bases and J by 0 bases, and 12 bases separated the two germline ends. This CDR3 comprises 15 residues. The CDR3 DNA reads as TGTGCCAGCAGTCCGAGCGGAAGCTCCTACAATGAGCAGTTCTTC. Encoded protein: CASSPSGSSYNEQFF.

The rearrangement joins TRBV2 to TRBJ1-1, with D unresolved. From germline, CDR1 is SNHLY and CDR2 FYNNEI. The CDR3 has 13 amino acids. V dropped 10 bases and J dropped 2 bases, with 14 bases sitting between them. CDR3 in DNA: TGTGCCACCAAGTCGCAGAGAAACACTGAAGCTTTCTTT. Translation: CATKSQRNTEAFF.

The V call is TRBV27, the J call TRBJ2-3; D gene unclear. Germline V lookup: CDR1 MNHEY, CDR2 SMNVEV (reference sequence). Trimming removed 2 bases at V and 2 bases at J, with 11 bases between. The CDR3 totals 15 residues. The CDR3 nucleotides are TGTGCCAGCAGTTTAACAACCGAACCCACAGATACGCAGTATTTT. Protein product: CASSLTTEPTDTQYF.

The chain links TRBV5-1 to TRBJ2-3; D ambiguous. This CDR3 has 14 amino acids. CDR1 is SGHRS, CDR2 YFSETQ, per germline. V lost 4 bases and J 2 bases, leaving 11 bases between the germline ends. DNA for the CDR3: TGCGCCAGCAGCCCCCGCCCACTCACAGATACGCAGTATTTT. Translated, it gives CASSPRPLTDTQYF.

This clone occurred once. The sample holds other DNA sequences that translate to the same CDR3. This chain uses TRBV19 with TRBJ1-5; D unclear. The CDR3 is 12 residues long. The V gene lost 3 bases and the J gene lost 4 bases, with 4 bases spanning the gap. Germline V lookup: CDR1 LNHDA, CDR2 SQIVND (reference sequence). In DNA form, the CDR3 reads TGTGCCAGTAGTATCGGGAATCAGCCCCAGCATTTT. The encoded protein is CASSIGNQPQHF.